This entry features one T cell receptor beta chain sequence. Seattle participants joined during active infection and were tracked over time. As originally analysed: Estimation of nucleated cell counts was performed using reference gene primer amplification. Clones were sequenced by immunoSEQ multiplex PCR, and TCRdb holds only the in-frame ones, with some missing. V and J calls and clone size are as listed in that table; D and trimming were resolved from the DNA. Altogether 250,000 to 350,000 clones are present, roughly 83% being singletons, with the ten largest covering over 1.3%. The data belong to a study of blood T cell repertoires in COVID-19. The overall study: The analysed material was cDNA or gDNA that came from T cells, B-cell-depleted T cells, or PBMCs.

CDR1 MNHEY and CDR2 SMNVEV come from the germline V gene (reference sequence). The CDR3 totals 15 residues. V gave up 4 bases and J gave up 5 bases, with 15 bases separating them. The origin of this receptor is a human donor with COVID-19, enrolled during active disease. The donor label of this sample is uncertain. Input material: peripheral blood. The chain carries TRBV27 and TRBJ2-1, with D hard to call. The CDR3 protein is CASSSSGLSNNEQFF. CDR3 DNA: TGTGCCAGCAGTTCATCAGGCCTTAGCAACAATGAGCAGTTCTTC.